These 23 T cell receptor beta chains came from one sample sequenced in a study of blood T cells in healthy people across ages. The second PCR ran about 6 to 12 cycles with a sample-barcoded 5' primer and J-beta primers. TCRdb re-called the 5' RACE reads through MiXCR, storing one row per CDR3 protein. The sample contains hundreds of thousands of distinct CDR3 sequences, 24% of which appear only once. These data also featured in a second study, about T cells of mothers and their children.

Sequenced input: blood. The receptor set was obtained from a boy younger than 18 in good health.

The V and J genes are TRBV5-1 and TRBJ1-4; possible D gene TRBD1, 6 bases. Germline assignment: CDR1 SGHRS and CDR2 YFSETQ. Trimming stripped 4 bases from V and 7 bases from J, with 14 bases between. This CDR3 contains 14 residues. CDR3 DNA sequence: TGCGCCAGCAGCGCAGGGGCAGGGAGTGAAAAACTGTTTTTT. It yields the protein CASSAGAGSEKLFF.

This chain joins TRBV20-1 and TRBJ2-7, with 8 bases that match TRBD2. The trim removed 2 bases at V and 2 bases at J, leaving 5 bases unmatched. From germline, CDR1 is DFQATT and CDR2 SNEGSKA (reference sequence). The CDR3 consists of 14 residues. The CDR3 sequence is CSARKVAGPYEQYF. Here the CDR3 DNA reads TGCAGTGCTAGAAAGGTAGCGGGACCCTACGAGCAGTACTTC.

This chain uses TRBV4-3 with TRBJ2-4, with D tentatively TRBD2 (6 bases). In germline, CDR1 is LGHNA, CDR2 YSLEER. V was pared by 0 bases and J by 2 bases, with 11 bases between. The CDR3 sequence is 16 residues long. The DNA for the CDR3 is TGCGCCAGCAGCCAAGAATTCGGGACTTCCAAAAACATTCAGTACTTC. Translated, it gives CASSQEFGTSKNIQYF.

The CDR3 is CASADRDYGYTEAFF. As DNA, the CDR3 is TGTGCCAGCGCTGACCGGGATTACGGGTACACTGAAGCTTTCTTT. The chain employs TRBV28 and TRBJ1-1; D unresolved. The CDR3 runs to 15 residues. Germline V gene sequence: CDR1 MDHEN, CDR2 SYDVKM. V was trimmed by 8 bases and J by 3 bases, leaving 19 bases between them.

J is TRBJ2-1 and V is TRBV7-2; 10 bases agree with TRBD1. The CDR3 is 13 residues long. J lost 13 bases, V lost 6 bases, and 9 bases had no gene match. Germline V gene lookup returns CDR1 SGHTA and CDR2 FQGNSA. CDR3 in amino acids: CASRSDRQGAQFF. Here the CDR3 DNA reads TGTGCCAGCAGGTCCGACCGACAGGGGGCCCAGTTCTTC.

The rearrangement links TRBV30 to TRBJ1-5; a weak D match, TRBD1 (5 bases). The length of the CDR3 is 14 residues. Germline lookup yields CDR1 GTSNPN and CDR2 SVGIG (reference sequence). Trimming cost V 2 bases and J 4 bases, with 12 bases left between them. This chain's CDR3 is CAWSWLDRNQPQHF. The CDR3, as DNA: TGTGCCTGGAGTTGGTTAGACAGAAATCAGCCCCAGCATTTT.

This clonotype has only a few counts. This chain connects TRBV5-1 to TRBJ2-1; 7 bases fit TRBD2. Germline-derived CDR1 and CDR2 are SGHRS and YFSETQ. The CDR3 covers 13 residues. V lost 0 bases, J lost 9 bases, and 3 bases stayed unmatched. The CDR3 reads CASSLDPSGEQFF. The DNA of the CDR3 is TGCGCCAGCAGCTTGGACCCTAGCGGTGAGCAGTTCTTC. The full variable domain, with the rest looked up from reference TRBV5-1 and TRBJ2-1, is KAGVTQTPRYLIKTRGQQVTLSCSPISGHRSVSWYQQTPGQGLQFLFEYFSETQRNKGNFPGRFSGRQFSNSRSEMNVSTLELGDSALYLCASSLDPSGEQFFGPGTRLTVL.

The rearrangement links TRBV9 to TRBJ2-3, with D hard to call. CDR3 size: 14 residues. Trimming pared 3 bases from V and 1 base from J, leaving 9 bases between. CDR1 SGDLS and CDR2 YYNGEE come from the germline V gene. CDR3 in amino acids: CASSENLGTDTQYF. The DNA of the CDR3 is TGTGCCAGCAGCGAAAATCTTGGCACAGATACGCAGTATTTT.

This clonotype appeared a few times. This chain links TRBV19 with TRBJ2-5; D unresolved. CDR1 is LNHDA and CDR2 is SQIVND in the germline V gene (reference sequence). V lost 4 bases and J lost 3, with 12 bases in between. The CDR3 has 14 amino acids. The CDR3 DNA follows: TGTGCCAGTAGTACTTGGACGGATAAAGAGACCCAGTACTTC. Translating gives CASSTWTDKETQYF.

Ten or more counts support this clonotype. The chain is built from TRBV24-1 and TRBJ2-5; D call uncertain. The closer fit of TRBJ2-1 to the DNA end suggests the J call may be wrong. The CDR3 runs to 13 residues. Germline lookup yields CDR1 KGHDR and CDR2 SFDVKD. CDR3 region: CATSDSLKGEQFF. As DNA, the CDR3 is TGTGCCACCAGTGATTCCCTGAAGGGTGAGCAGTTCTTC.

The chain couples TRBV6-1 to TRBJ2-7; the D is unclear. CDR3 length: 11 residues. Deletions cut 10 bases from V and 6 bases from J, with 13 bases between. Germline lookup yields CDR1 MNHNS and CDR2 SASEGT. The CDR3 sequence: CATRQSREQYF. The CDR3 DNA is TGTGCCACCAGGCAGTCGCGCGAGCAGTACTTC.

The chain is built from TRBV5-4 and TRBJ1-6, with D perhaps matching TRBD1 (5 bases). Germline CDR1 reads SGHNT; CDR2 reads YYREEE (reference sequence). V was trimmed by 0 bases and J by 4 bases, leaving 8 bases between them. CDR3 size: 15 residues. The DNA of the CDR3 is TGTGCCAGCAGCTTGGCAGGGCCATATAATTCACCCCTCCACTTT. Translating gives CASSLAGPYNSPLHF.

This clonotype was seen only a few times. This rearrangement joins TRBV7-6 to TRBJ2-7; 8 bases are shared with TRBD1. CDR1 and CDR2 (germline): SGHVS, FNYEAQ. Unmatched junction bases numbered 9, after V lost 5 bases and J lost 0 bases. This CDR3 comprises 16 residues. In DNA form, the CDR3 reads TGTGCCAGCAGCCCCACCCCGACAGGGGCCTCCTACGAGCAGTACTTC. Protein: CASSPTPTGASYEQYF.

This chain uses TRBV7-3 with TRBJ2-5, with TRBD2 identical over 7 bases. Near its end, the DNA agrees better with TRBJ2-1, so the J call may be wrong. The CDR3 totals 13 residues. Germline V lookup: CDR1 SGHTA, CDR2 FQGTGA. CDR3 region: CASSPNSGREQFF. DNA of the CDR3: TGTGCCAGCAGCCCCAATTCCGGGAGGGAGCAGTTCTTC.

This clonotype was found a few times. Compared with germline, one end of the junction differs, possibly owing to a read error. This chain links TRBV6-5 with TRBJ1-1; D not certain. The CDR3 is made up of 13 amino acids. Germline values: CDR1 MNHEY, CDR2 SVGAGI. As DNA, the CDR3 is TGTGCCGGCAGTTACGAGACACGGTCTGAAGCTTTCTTT. This gives the protein CAGSYETRSEAFF.

This clonotype turned up a few times. The chain links TRBV4-1 to TRBJ2-2; a possible D gene is TRBD1 (6 bases). The V end was cut by 0 bases, the J end by 1 base, with 6 bases between. The CDR3 covers 15 residues. Germline CDR1 and CDR2: MGHRA and YSYEKL. CDR3 in amino acids: CASSQETGNTGELFF. The CDR3 DNA is TGCGCCAGCAGCCAAGAGACAGGGAACACCGGGGAGCTGTTTTTT.

This clonotype has just a few counts. The V call is TRBV4-3, the J call TRBJ2-4, with D possibly being TRBD2 (5 bases). This CDR3 region has 15 residues. Germline values: CDR1 LGHNA, CDR2 YSLEER. V was clipped by 3 bases and J by 1 base, with 10 bases between them. The CDR3 DNA sequence: TGCGCCAGCAGCCACCTACTAGGGGCCAAAAACATTCAGTACTTC. Translation: CASSHLLGAKNIQYF.

The chain joins TRBV4-2 to TRBJ2-1; D might be TRBD1 (6 bases). This CDR3 region has 15 residues. Germline CDR1 LGHNA, CDR2 YNFKEQ. Trimming removed 0 bases from V and 8 bases from J, with 14 bases in between. The CDR3 protein is CASSQDEAGAYEQFF. CDR3 in DNA: TGTGCCAGCAGCCAAGATGAGGCAGGGGCCTATGAGCAGTTCTTC.

The chain uses TRBV14 and TRBJ1-1; no clear D gene. Trimming shortened V by 1 base and J by 1 base, and 10 bases separated the two germline ends. The CDR3 length is 15 residues. Germline loops: CDR1 SGHDN, CDR2 FVKESK. This chain's CDR3 is CASSQAYQPNTEAFF. The CDR3, as DNA: TGTGCCAGCAGCCAAGCCTACCAGCCGAACACTGAAGCTTTCTTT.

This clonotype was found a few times. The chain couples TRBV6-5 to TRBJ2-5; 9 nucleotides line up with TRBD1. Per the germline V gene, CDR1 is MNHEY and CDR2 is SVGAGI. This CDR3 is built from 16 residues. V was pared by 4 bases and J by 1 base, with 7 bases of the junction left unmatched. This CDR3 reads CASSLTPGQGQETQYF. In nucleotides, the CDR3 is TGTGCCAGCAGTTTGACTCCGGGACAGGGCCAAGAGACCCAGTACTTC.

This clonotype appeared a few times. This chain joins TRBV7-9 and TRBJ1-2; perhaps TRBD1 as D (5 bases). Between the trimmed V and J ends, which lost 4 bases and 4 bases, there was a span of 16 bases. Per germline, CDR1 SEHNR and CDR2 FQNEAQ (reference sequence). This CDR3 region has 15 residues. DNA of the CDR3: TGTGCCAGCAGCTCTCGCCAGGGTACCAGCTATGGCTACACCTTC. This translates into CASSSRQGTSYGYTF.

There are a few counts of this clonotype. V and J are TRBV29-1 and TRBJ2-7, with 7 bases matching TRBD1. The ends lost 6 bases at V and 2 bases at J; junction bases unmatched: 7. The CDR3 totals 13 residues. The germline V gene encodes CDR1 SQVTM and CDR2 ANQGSEA. CDR3 protein: CSVYGDSPYEQYF. The CDR3, as DNA: TGCAGCGTCTATGGGGACAGCCCCTACGAGCAGTACTTC.

This clonotype was counted ten times or more. The rearrangement links TRBV6-4 to TRBJ2-2; maybe TRBD1 (5 bases). Germline-derived CDR1 and CDR2 are MRHNA and SNTAGT. Trimming left V 0 bases short and J 3 bases short, with 5 bases between. This CDR3 region has 14 residues. The CDR3 sequence is CASSDSGDTGELFF. The DNA of the CDR3 is TGTGCCAGCAGTGACTCAGGGGACACCGGGGAGCTGTTTTTT.